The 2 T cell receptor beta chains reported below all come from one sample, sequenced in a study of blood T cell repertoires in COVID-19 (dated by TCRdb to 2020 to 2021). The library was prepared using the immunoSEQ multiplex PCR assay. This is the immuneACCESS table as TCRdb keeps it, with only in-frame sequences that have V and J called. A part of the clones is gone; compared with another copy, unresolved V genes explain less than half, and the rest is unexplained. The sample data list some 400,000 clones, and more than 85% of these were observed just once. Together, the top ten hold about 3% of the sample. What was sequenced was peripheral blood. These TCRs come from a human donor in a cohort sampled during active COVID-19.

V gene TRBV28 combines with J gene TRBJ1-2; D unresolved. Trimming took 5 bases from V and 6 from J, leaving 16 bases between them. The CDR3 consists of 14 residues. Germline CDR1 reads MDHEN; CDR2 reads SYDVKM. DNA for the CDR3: TGTGCCAGCAGTCTCTCCGGGTTTACCGATGGCTACACCTTC. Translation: CASSLSGFTDGYTF.

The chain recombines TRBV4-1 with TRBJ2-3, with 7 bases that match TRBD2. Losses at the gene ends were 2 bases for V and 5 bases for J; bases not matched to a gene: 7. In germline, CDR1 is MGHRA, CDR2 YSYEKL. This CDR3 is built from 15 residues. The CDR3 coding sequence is TGCGCCAGCAGCCAACAGGCGGGAGAGGGAGATACGCAGTATTTT. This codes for CASSQQAGEGDTQYF.